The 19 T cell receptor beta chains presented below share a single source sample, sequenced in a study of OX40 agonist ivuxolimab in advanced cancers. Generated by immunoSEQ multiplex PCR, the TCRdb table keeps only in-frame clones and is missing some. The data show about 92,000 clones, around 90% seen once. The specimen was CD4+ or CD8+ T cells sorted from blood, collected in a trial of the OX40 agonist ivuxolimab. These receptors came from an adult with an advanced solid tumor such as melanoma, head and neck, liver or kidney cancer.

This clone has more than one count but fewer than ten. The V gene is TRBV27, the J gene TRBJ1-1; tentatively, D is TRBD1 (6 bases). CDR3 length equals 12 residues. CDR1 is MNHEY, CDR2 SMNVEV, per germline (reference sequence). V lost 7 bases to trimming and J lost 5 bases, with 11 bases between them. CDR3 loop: CASKGGSTEAFF. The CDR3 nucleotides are TGTGCCAGCAAGGGGGGGTCAACTGAAGCTTTCTTT.

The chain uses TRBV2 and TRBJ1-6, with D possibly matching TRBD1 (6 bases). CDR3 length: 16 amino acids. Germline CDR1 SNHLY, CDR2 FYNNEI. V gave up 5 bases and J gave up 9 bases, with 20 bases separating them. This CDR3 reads CASSLGPTGSSSPLHF. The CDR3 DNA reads TGTGCCAGCAGTCTAGGTCCTACAGGGTCTTCTTCACCCCTCCACTTT.

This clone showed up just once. The CDR3 DNA reads as TGTGCCACCAGCAGGGGACTAGCGGGAGGGCCAACAGATACGCAGTATTTT. Translation: CATSRGLAGGPTDTQYF. The chain has TRBV15 and TRBJ2-3; 16 nucleotides line up with TRBD2. V shed 3 bases, J shed 3 bases, and the junction held 3 bases outside the gene matches. Germline CDR1 is LNHNV and CDR2 is YYDKDF (reference sequence). The CDR3 extends over 17 amino acids.

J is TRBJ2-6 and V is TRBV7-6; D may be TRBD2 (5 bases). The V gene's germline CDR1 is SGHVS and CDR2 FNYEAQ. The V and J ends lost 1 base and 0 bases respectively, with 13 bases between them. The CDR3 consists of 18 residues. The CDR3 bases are TGTGCCAGCAGCTTAGATCCCCCTGCGGGCTCTGGGGCCAACGTCCTGACTTTC. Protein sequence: CASSLDPPAGSGANVLTF.

The CDR3 bases are TGTGCCAGCAGCTTAGGGTCGTTGGGAGTCTCCTACAATGAGCAGTTCTTC. Translation: CASSLGSLGVSYNEQFF. The chain couples TRBV7-2 to TRBJ2-1; D is possibly TRBD2 (5 bases). Germline V gene lookup returns CDR1 SGHTA and CDR2 FQGNSA. V shed 1 base and J shed 0 bases, with 13 bases lying between them. CDR3 length: 17 residues.

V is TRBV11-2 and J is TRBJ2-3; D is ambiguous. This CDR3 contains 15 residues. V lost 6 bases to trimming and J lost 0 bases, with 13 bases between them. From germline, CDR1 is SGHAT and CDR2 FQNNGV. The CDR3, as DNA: TGTGCCAGCAGGCGTGAAACTGGCAGCACAGATACGCAGTATTTT. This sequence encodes CASRRETGSTDTQYF.

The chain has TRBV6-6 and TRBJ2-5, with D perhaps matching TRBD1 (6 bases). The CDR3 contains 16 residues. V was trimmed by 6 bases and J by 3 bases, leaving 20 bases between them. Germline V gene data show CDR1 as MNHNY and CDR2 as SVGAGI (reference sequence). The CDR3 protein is CASRTTGTSRKETQYF. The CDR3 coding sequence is TGTGCCAGCAGAACGACCGGGACAAGTAGAAAAGAGACCCAGTACTTC.

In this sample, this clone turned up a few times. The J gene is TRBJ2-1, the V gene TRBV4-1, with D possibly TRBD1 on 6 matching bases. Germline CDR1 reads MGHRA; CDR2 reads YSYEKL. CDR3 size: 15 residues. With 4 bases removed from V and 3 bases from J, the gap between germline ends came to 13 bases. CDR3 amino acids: CASSLPGTNYNEQFF. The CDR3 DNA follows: TGCGCCAGCAGCCTACCCGGGACAAACTACAATGAGCAGTTCTTC.

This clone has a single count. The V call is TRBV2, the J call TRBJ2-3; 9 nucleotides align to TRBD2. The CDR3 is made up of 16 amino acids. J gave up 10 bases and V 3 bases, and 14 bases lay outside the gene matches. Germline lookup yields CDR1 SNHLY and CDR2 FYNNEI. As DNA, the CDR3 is TGTGCCAGCAGTGACTTACTAGCGGGTTCCCTAGCCCCGCAGTATTTT. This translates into CASSDLLAGSLAPQYF.

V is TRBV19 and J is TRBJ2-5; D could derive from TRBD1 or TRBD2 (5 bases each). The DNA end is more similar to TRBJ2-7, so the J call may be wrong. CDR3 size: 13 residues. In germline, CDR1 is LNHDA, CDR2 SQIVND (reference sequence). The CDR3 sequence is CASSREKGYEQYF. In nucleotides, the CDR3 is TGTGCCAGTAGCAGGGAGAAGGGATACGAGCAGTACTTC.

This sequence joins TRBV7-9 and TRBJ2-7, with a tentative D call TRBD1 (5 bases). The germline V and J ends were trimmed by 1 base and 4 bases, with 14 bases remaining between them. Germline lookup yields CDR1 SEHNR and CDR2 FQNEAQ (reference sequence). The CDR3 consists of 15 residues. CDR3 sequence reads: CASSLGLPGWYEQYF. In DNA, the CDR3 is TGTGCCAGCAGCTTAGGGCTACCAGGGTGGTACGAGCAGTACTTC.

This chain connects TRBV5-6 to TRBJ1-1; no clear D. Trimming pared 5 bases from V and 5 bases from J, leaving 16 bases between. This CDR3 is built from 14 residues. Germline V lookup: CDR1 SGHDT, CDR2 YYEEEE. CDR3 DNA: TGTGCCAGCAGGAAATACCCCTTGGTTACTGAAGCTTTCTTT. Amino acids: CASRKYPLVTEAFF.

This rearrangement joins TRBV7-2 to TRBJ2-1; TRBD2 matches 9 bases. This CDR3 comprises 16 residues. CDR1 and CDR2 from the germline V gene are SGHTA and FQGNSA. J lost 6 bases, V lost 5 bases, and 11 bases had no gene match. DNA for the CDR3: TGTGCCAGCAGCAAACAGGTAGCGGGAGCGCGCAATGAGCAGTTCTTC. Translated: CASSKQVAGARNEQFF.

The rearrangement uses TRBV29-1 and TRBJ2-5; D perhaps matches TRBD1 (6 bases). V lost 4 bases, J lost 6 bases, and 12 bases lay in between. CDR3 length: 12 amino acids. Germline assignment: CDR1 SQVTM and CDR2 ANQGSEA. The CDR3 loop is CSVGQTGQTQYF. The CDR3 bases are TGCAGCGTTGGCCAAACAGGGCAGACCCAGTACTTC. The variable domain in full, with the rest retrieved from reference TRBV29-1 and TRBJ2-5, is SAVISQKPSRDICQRGTSLTIQCQVDSQVTMMFWYRQQPGQSLTLIATANQGSEATYESGFVIDKFPISRPNLTFSTLTVSNMSPEDSSIYLCSVGQTGQTQYFGPGTRLLVL.

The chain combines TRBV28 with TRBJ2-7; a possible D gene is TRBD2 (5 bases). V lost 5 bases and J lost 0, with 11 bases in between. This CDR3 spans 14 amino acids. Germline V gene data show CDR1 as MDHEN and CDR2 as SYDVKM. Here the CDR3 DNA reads TGTGCCAGCAGTCCCACGGGGTTCTCCTACGAGCAGTACTTC. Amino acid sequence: CASSPTGFSYEQYF.

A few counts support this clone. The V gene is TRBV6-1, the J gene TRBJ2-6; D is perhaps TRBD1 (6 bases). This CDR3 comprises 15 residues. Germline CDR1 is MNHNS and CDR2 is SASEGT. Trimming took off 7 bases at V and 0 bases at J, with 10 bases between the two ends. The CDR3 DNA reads TGTGCCAGCATTCCACAGGGCTCTGGGGCCAACGTCCTGACTTTC. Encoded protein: CASIPQGSGANVLTF.

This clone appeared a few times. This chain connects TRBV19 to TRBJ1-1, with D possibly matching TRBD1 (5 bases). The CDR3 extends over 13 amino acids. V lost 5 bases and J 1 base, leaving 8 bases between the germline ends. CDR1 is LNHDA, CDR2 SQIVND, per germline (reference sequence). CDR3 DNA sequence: TGTGCCAGTAGTGATACAGGGAACACTGAAGCTTTCTTT. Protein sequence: CASSDTGNTEAFF.

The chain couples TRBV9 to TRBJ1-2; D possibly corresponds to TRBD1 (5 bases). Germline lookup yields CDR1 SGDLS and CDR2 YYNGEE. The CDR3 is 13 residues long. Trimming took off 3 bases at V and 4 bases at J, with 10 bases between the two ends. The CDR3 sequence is CASSGTGGYGYTF. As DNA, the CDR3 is TGTGCCAGCAGCGGGACGGGGGGCTATGGCTACACCTTC.

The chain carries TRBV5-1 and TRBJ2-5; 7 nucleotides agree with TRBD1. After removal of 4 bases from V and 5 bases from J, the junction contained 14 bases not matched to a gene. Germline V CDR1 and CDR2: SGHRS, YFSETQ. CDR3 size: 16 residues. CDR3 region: CASSTSGTANVETQYF. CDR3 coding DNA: TGCGCCAGCAGCACCTCCGGGACAGCGAATGTCGAGACCCAGTACTTC.